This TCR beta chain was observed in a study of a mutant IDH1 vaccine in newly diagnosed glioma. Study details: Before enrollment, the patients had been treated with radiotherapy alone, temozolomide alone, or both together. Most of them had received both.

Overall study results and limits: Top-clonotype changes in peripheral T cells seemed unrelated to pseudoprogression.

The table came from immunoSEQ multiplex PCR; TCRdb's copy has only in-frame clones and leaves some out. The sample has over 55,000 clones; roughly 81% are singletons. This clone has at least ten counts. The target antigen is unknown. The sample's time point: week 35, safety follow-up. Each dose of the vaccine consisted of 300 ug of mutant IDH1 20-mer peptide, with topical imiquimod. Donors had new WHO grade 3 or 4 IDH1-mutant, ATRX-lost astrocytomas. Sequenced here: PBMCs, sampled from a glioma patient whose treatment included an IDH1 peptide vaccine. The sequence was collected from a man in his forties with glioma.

Here the CDR3 reads CASSELPDAGEKLFF. CDR3 DNA: TGTGCCAGCAGTGAACTCCCAGATGCGGGTGAAAAACTGTTTTTT. The chain links TRBV6-4 to TRBJ1-4; D is uncertain. The germline V and J ends were trimmed by 3 bases and 7 bases, with 15 bases remaining between them. Germline CDR1 reads MRHNA; CDR2 reads SNTAGT. This CDR3 is built from 15 residues.